This T cell receptor beta chain appears in the sequencing data of a study of blood T cell repertoires in COVID-19. In this sample, this clone turned up a few times. Clones were read by immunoSEQ multiplex PCR, and TCRdb kept only the in-frame ones, dropping some. The sample contains some 290,000 clones, roughly nine tenths of which appear only once. This CDR3 region has 15 residues. Germline values: CDR1 MDHEN, CDR2 SYDVKM. V was pared by 6 bases and J by 10 bases, with 8 bases of the junction left unmatched. Input material: PBMCs or T cells enriched from blood (not recorded which). V is TRBV28 and J is TRBJ2-1; 14 nucleotides match TRBD2. This receptor was identified in a woman in her thirties who had recovered from COVID-19. The CDR3 reads CASRPGTSGSGEQFF. The CDR3, as DNA: TGTGCCAGCAGGCCCGGGACTAGCGGGAGTGGAGAGCAGTTCTTC.